The rows below give T cell receptor beta chains drawn from one sample of a study of cytomegalovirus exposure and HLA in healthy donors. Clones were sequenced by immunoSEQ multiplex PCR, and TCRdb holds only the in-frame ones, with some missing. The sample includes roughly 100,000 clones, roughly 80% of them seen just once. Sequenced: PBMCs. These TCRs come from a female donor in good health and CMV-seropositive. Both conserved end residues are part of each CDR3. Fields, in order: V gene, clone size, D gene, J gene, CDR3 DNA, CDR3 protein. D genes are given only for firm matches. Some rows mark clone size as missing; the rest say once, few, many or name a class of expanded clone.

v_call: TRBV7-6; clone_size: NA; d_call: TRBD1; j_call: TRBJ1-5; cdr3_nt: TGTGCCAGCAGCCCCCCCGGGACAGGGAACGATCAGCCCCAGCATTTT; cdr3_aa: CASSPPGTGNDQPQHF
v_call: TRBV4-3; clone_size: NA; d_call: TRBD2; j_call: TRBJ2-1; cdr3_nt: TGCGCCAGCAGCCAAGAGGAGCGGGGGGGCCGCGATGAGCAGTTCTTC; cdr3_aa: CASSQEERGGRDEQFF
v_call: TRBV28; clone_size: NA; d_call: TRBD2; j_call: TRBJ2-1; cdr3_nt: TGTGCCAGCAGCCCGGGGGGGGATTTGTACAATGAGCAGTTCTTC; cdr3_aa: CASSPGGDLYNEQFF
v_call: TRBV6-5; clone_size: few; d_call: NA; j_call: TRBJ2-2; cdr3_nt: TGTGCCAGCAGCCCCGCGCGGAACACCGGGGAGCTGTTTTTT; cdr3_aa: CASSPARNTGELFF
v_call: TRBV19; clone_size: NA; d_call: NA; j_call: TRBJ2-2; cdr3_nt: TGTGCCAGTAGGAGGGCGGAGATCAACACCGGGGAGCTGTTTTTT; cdr3_aa: CASRRAEINTGELFF
v_call: TRBV6-1; clone_size: once; d_call: NA; j_call: TRBJ1-1; cdr3_nt: TGTGCCAGCAGTGAATTGGTAGGGGTGGGCACTGAAGCTTTCTTT; cdr3_aa: CASSELVGVGTEAFF
v_call: TRBV18; clone_size: NA; d_call: NA; j_call: TRBJ2-7; cdr3_nt: TGTGCCAGCTCTACGTCCCCCCTTAGTATGGAGCAGTACTTC; cdr3_aa: CASSTSPLSMEQYF
v_call: TRBV7-9; clone_size: once; d_call: NA; j_call: TRBJ1-1; cdr3_nt: TGTGCCAGCAGCCCCCCATGGAACACTGAAGCTTTCTTT; cdr3_aa: CASSPPWNTEAFF
v_call: TRBV7-9; clone_size: few; d_call: NA; j_call: TRBJ2-7; cdr3_nt: TGTGCCAGCAGCTTCGCTAGCGCAACCACCTACGAGCAGTACTTC; cdr3_aa: CASSFASATTYEQYF
v_call: TRBV5-1; clone_size: NA; d_call: TRBD1; j_call: TRBJ1-1; cdr3_nt: TGCGCCAGCAGCTCGCAGGGGGCAGGAGTGGGCACTGAAGCTTTCTTT; cdr3_aa: CASSSQGAGVGTEAFF
v_call: TRBV27; clone_size: once; d_call: NA; j_call: TRBJ2-5; cdr3_nt: TGTGCCAGCAGGCCGGGAGCAGGGAACCAAGAGACCCAGTACTTC; cdr3_aa: CASRPGAGNQETQYF
v_call: TRBV5-4; clone_size: few; d_call: NA; j_call: TRBJ2-3; cdr3_nt: TGTGCCAGCAGCTATTCAGGGTTCACAGATACGCAGTATTTT; cdr3_aa: CASSYSGFTDTQYF
v_call: TRBV5-4; clone_size: few; d_call: NA; j_call: TRBJ2-1; cdr3_nt: TGTGCCAGCAGCTTTGGGGCGGGACCATACAATGAGCAGTTCTTC; cdr3_aa: CASSFGAGPYNEQFF
v_call: TRBV25-1; clone_size: once; d_call: NA; j_call: TRBJ1-1; cdr3_nt: TGTGCCAGCAGTGAATATAAGAGGGGGTACCCTGAAGCTTTCTTT; cdr3_aa: CASSEYKRGYPEAFF
v_call: TRBV6-1; clone_size: NA; d_call: NA; j_call: TRBJ1-1; cdr3_nt: TGTGCCAGCACCAACACCCAGGGGCCGAACACTGAAGCTTTCTTT; cdr3_aa: CASTNTQGPNTEAFF
v_call: TRBV5-4; clone_size: few; d_call: NA; j_call: TRBJ1-5; cdr3_nt: TGTGCCAGCAGCTTGAGGTGGGCGGGTAATCAGCCCCAGCATTTT; cdr3_aa: CASSLRWAGNQPQHF
v_call: TRBV28; clone_size: NA; d_call: NA; j_call: TRBJ2-7; cdr3_nt: TGTGCCAGCAACCGGGGAAGCTCCTACGAGCAGTACTTC; cdr3_aa: CASNRGSSYEQYF
v_call: TRBV7-6; clone_size: NA; d_call: TRBD2; j_call: TRBJ2-2; cdr3_nt: TGTGCCAGCAGCCTCGGACTAGCGGGATATACCGGGGAGCTGTTTTTT; cdr3_aa: CASSLGLAGYTGELFF
v_call: TRBV2; clone_size: NA; d_call: NA; j_call: TRBJ2-4; cdr3_nt: TGTGCCAGCAGTGAACCCGGGATTGACATTCAGTACTTC; cdr3_aa: CASSEPGIDIQYF
v_call: TRBV15; clone_size: NA; d_call: TRBD1; j_call: TRBJ2-7; cdr3_nt: TGTGCCACCAGCAGACTCTTGGAGACAGGGGTCGAGCAGTACTTC; cdr3_aa: CATSRLLETGVEQYF
v_call: TRBV4-1; clone_size: NA; d_call: NA; j_call: TRBJ2-7; cdr3_nt: TGCGCCAGCAGCCAGCTTGGGGCGAAGCCCCCCTACGAGCAGTACTTC; cdr3_aa: CASSQLGAKPPYEQYF
v_call: TRBV6-1; clone_size: NA; d_call: NA; j_call: TRBJ2-5; cdr3_nt: TGTGCCAGCAGTGAAGTGGTGGGCGAGACCCAGTACTTC; cdr3_aa: CASSEVVGETQYF
v_call: TRBV2; clone_size: NA; d_call: NA; j_call: TRBJ1-1; cdr3_nt: TGTGCCAGTTTAAGGGAGGGGGGCCTTGAAGCTTTCTTT; cdr3_aa: CASLREGGLEAFF
v_call: TRBV27; clone_size: NA; d_call: NA; j_call: TRBJ1-6; cdr3_nt: TGTGCCAGCAGTTTAGACAGTAATTCACCCCTCCACTTT; cdr3_aa: CASSLDSNSPLHF
v_call: TRBV7-9; clone_size: NA; d_call: NA; j_call: TRBJ1-1; cdr3_nt: TGTGCCAGCAGCTTGCTACAGGGTTACACTGAAGCTTTCTTT; cdr3_aa: CASSLLQGYTEAFF
v_call: TRBV7-2; clone_size: NA; d_call: TRBD1; j_call: TRBJ1-4; cdr3_nt: TGTGCCAGCGCCCGGACAGGGAAAGAAAAACTGTTTTTT; cdr3_aa: CASARTGKEKLFF